The 9 T cell receptor beta chains below all came from one sample that was sequenced in a study of OX40 agonist ivuxolimab in advanced cancers. The table came from immunoSEQ multiplex PCR; TCRdb's copy has only in-frame clones and leaves some out. Altogether roughly 92,000 clones are present, around nine tenths being singletons, with the ten largest covering around 0.76%. The sample was CD4+ or CD8+ T cells sorted from blood, taken in a trial of the OX40 agonist ivuxolimab. These receptors were obtained from an adult with an advanced solid tumor such as melanoma, head and neck, liver or kidney cancer.

V and J are TRBV7-2 and TRBJ2-3; no definite D call. The CDR3 covers 16 residues. V was trimmed by 1 base and J by 7 bases, leaving 18 bases between them. In germline, CDR1 is SGHTA, CDR2 FQGNSA. The DNA for the CDR3 is TGTGCCAGCAGCTTAGAGGTCCCCTTCCGATCGAATACGCAGTATTTT. Its protein product is CASSLEVPFRSNTQYF. The complete variable domain, with remaining parts taken from reference TRBV7-2 and TRBJ2-3, reads GAGVSQSPSNKVTEKGKDVELRCDPISGHTALYWYRQSLGQGLEFLIYFQGNSAPDKSGLPSDRFSAERTGGSVSTLTIQRTQQEDSAVYLCASSLEVPFRSNTQYFGPGTRLTVL.

This clone was picked up a small number of times. The chain uses TRBV27 and TRBJ1-2, with D tentatively TRBD1 (6 bases). V was trimmed by 5 bases and J by 5 bases, leaving 15 bases between them. There are 14 residues in the CDR3. Looked up from germline, CDR1 is MNHEY and CDR2 is SMNVEV (reference sequence). This CDR3 is CASSLSTGLYGYTF. The CDR3 DNA reads TGTGCCAGCAGTCTTTCAACAGGGTTGTATGGCTACACCTTC.

This chain links TRBV28 with TRBJ2-3; D might be TRBD2 (5 bases). Trimming stripped 6 bases from V and 3 bases from J, with 16 bases between. This CDR3 spans 15 amino acids. Germline lookup yields CDR1 MDHEN and CDR2 SYDVKM. The CDR3 bases are TGTGCCAGCAGGGAGCGACTACTAGTAACAGATACGCAGTATTTT. It encodes CASRERLLVTDTQYF. The whole variable domain, filled in from reference TRBV28 and TRBJ2-3, reads DVKVTQSSRYLVKRTGEKVFLECVQDMDHENMFWYRQDPGLGLRLIYFSYDVKMKEKGDIPEGYSVSREKKERFSLILESASTNQTSMYLCASRERLLVTDTQYFGPGTRLTVL.

The V and J genes are TRBV30 and TRBJ2-7, with 8 bases that match TRBD2. Germline lookup yields CDR1 GTSNPN and CDR2 SVGIG (reference sequence). CDR3 size: 14 residues. The ends lost 0 bases at V and 3 bases at J; junction bases unmatched: 4. The CDR3 is CAWSVSGTLYEQYF. CDR3 DNA: TGTGCCTGGAGTGTTAGCGGGACCCTCTACGAGCAGTACTTC.

This chain uses TRBV6-6 with TRBJ1-5; D remains unclear. Trimming took off 8 bases at V and 3 bases at J, with 11 bases between the two ends. This CDR3 has 13 amino acids. CDR1 and CDR2 (germline): MNHNY, SVGAGI (reference sequence). CDR3 nucleotide sequence: TGTGCCAGCGGGTGGGCAGCCAATCAGCCCCAGCATTTT. It codes for CASGWAANQPQHF.

This clone was detected a few times. The chain's CDR3 is CASSQGRDEKLFF. In DNA form, the CDR3 reads TGTGCCAGCAGCCAGGGGAGAGATGAAAAACTGTTTTTT. The gene calls are TRBV6-5 and TRBJ1-4; tentatively, D is TRBD1 (6 bases). Germline V gene data show CDR1 as MNHEY and CDR2 as SVGAGI. The CDR3 spans 13 residues. V shed 6 bases and J shed 6 bases, with 11 bases lying between them.

The chain uses TRBV6-5 and TRBJ2-3; 15 bases are shared with TRBD2. Germline values: CDR1 MNHEY, CDR2 SVGAGI. After removal of 7 bases from V and 8 bases from J, the junction contained 7 bases not matched to a gene. CDR3 length: 15 amino acids. The DNA for the CDR3 is TGTGCCAGCAACTCACCGGGACTAGCGGGAGGTACGCAGTATTTT. This gives the protein CASNSPGLAGGTQYF.

V is TRBV11-2 and J is TRBJ2-6, with no clear D. The V gene lost 5 bases and the J gene lost 1 base, with 9 bases spanning the gap. The CDR3 has 15 residues. Germline V gives CDR1 SGHAT, CDR2 FQNNGV. CDR3 region: CASSPVGSGANVLTF. The CDR3 bases are TGTGCCAGCAGCCCGGTCGGGTCTGGGGCCAACGTCCTGACTTTC.

This chain links TRBV5-1 with TRBJ1-2; 8 bases agree with TRBD1. CDR1 is SGHRS, CDR2 YFSETQ, per germline. V gave up 0 bases and J gave up 8 bases; unmatched junction bases: 12. There are 16 residues in the CDR3. CDR3 loop: CASSLERGRGQGGYTF. CDR3 nucleotides: TGCGCCAGCAGCTTGGAGAGGGGCAGGGGGCAAGGAGGCTACACCTTC.